What follows are 13 T cell receptor beta chains derived from one specimen sequenced in a study of regulatory T cells in long-lasting Graves disease. Sample time point: newly diagnosed GD, antithyroid drugs for less than 3 months. Extracted PBMC RNA gave rise to the TCR library. The TCR beta library used iRepertoire HTBI primers with Arm-PCR amplification of CDR3. Via MiXCR, TCRdb re-called the multiplex PCR reads, giving one row per CDR3 protein. The repertoire has approximately 470,000 distinct CDR3 sequences, 15% to 20% of them found once; the top ten carry more than 9%. These records were also assigned to another study, of T cells in Graves' hyperthyroidism and ophthalmopathy.

Sequenced here: peripheral blood mononuclear cells (PBMCs), sampled at new diagnosis, from a patient treated with antithyroid drugs. These receptor sequences come from a man in his forties with Graves disease.

This clonotype came up a few times. This chain uses TRBV29-1 with TRBJ2-7, with 7 bases lining up with TRBD1. Germline CDR1 is SQVTM and CDR2 is ANQGSEA. The V and J ends lost 0 bases and 2 bases, in that order; junction bases with no gene match: 10. CDR3 length: 16 residues. CDR3 sequence: CSVEDLAGDSPYEQYF. DNA for the CDR3: TGCAGCGTTGAAGATCTCGCAGGGGACAGCCCCTACGAGCAGTACTTC.

This clonotype has at least ten counts. This rearrangement joins TRBV28 to TRBJ2-2; D call uncertain. V was shortened by 4 bases and J by 6 bases, with 6 bases between the two germline ends. This CDR3 is 12 amino acids long. CDR1 is MDHEN, CDR2 SYDVKM, per germline. The CDR3 reads CASSSSAGELFF. CDR3 DNA sequence: TGTGCCAGCAGTTCCTCAGCCGGGGAGCTGTTTTTT.

This clonotype was detected only a few times. The chain has TRBV29-1 and TRBJ2-2; tentative D call: TRBD2 (5 bases). The CDR3 length is 11 residues. Germline V gene data show CDR1 as SQVTM and CDR2 as ANQGSEA. V lost 5 bases and J lost 6, with 7 bases in between. For the CDR3, the DNA is TGCAGCGTTTTGCGGGCCGGGGAGCTGTTTTTT. Translating gives CSVLRAGELFF.

This clonotype was found a few times. This chain uses TRBV6-2 or TRBV6-3 with TRBJ2-3; D remains unclear. CDR1 and CDR2 (germline): MNHEY, SVGEGT. The CDR3 covers 14 residues. Deletions cut 5 bases from V and 3 bases from J, with 12 bases between. The CDR3 here is CASSPRRATDTQYF. The CDR3 nucleotides are TGTGCCAGCAGTCCCCGCCGGGCTACAGATACGCAGTATTTT.

The J gene is TRBJ2-7, the V gene TRBV12-3 or TRBV12-4; D is undetermined. The V end lost 6 bases, the J end lost 10 bases, and 16 bases lay between the germline ends. This CDR3 has 12 amino acids. CDR3 sequence (DNA): TGTGCCAGCAGGCCAATGGCTGGGGTTCAGTACTTC. Protein product: CASRPMAGVQYF.

This clonotype has a count of ten or more. The chain recombines TRBV5-1 with TRBJ2-7; a weak D match, TRBD1 (5 bases). CDR3 length: 13 residues. Germline V gene lookup returns CDR1 SGHRS and CDR2 YFSETQ. V lost 4 bases and J 4 bases, leaving 12 bases between the germline ends. The CDR3 region is CASSLIQGYEQYF. The DNA for the CDR3 is TGCGCCAGCAGCCTGATTCAGGGTTACGAGCAGTACTTC.

The chain is built from TRBV29-1 and TRBJ2-7; tentatively, D is TRBD2 (6 bases). CDR3 length: 13 residues. V gave up 6 bases and J gave up 2 bases, with 14 bases separating them. Germline loops: CDR1 SQVTM, CDR2 ANQGSEA. The CDR3 loop reads CSVVGTYTYEQYF. The DNA for the CDR3 is TGCAGCGTGGTTGGGACTTACACCTACGAGCAGTACTTC.

This clonotype was found many times. The CDR3, as DNA: TGTGCCAGCAGCTACGGGAACACTGAAGCTTTCTTT. Protein product: CASSYGNTEAFF. The chain employs TRBV11-2 and TRBJ1-1; D is unresolved. This CDR3 contains 12 residues. Germline V gene lookup returns CDR1 SGHAT and CDR2 FQNNGV. The germline V and J ends were trimmed by 4 bases and 1 base, with 4 bases remaining between them.

This clonotype was recorded many times. The chain combines TRBV12-3 or TRBV12-4 with TRBJ2-1; TRBD2 aligns across 9 bases. This CDR3 contains 16 residues. The junction had 6 bases not matched to a gene; V was cut back by 6 bases and J by 0 bases. As DNA, the CDR3 is TGTGCCAGCAGACGAGCGGGAGGTAGCTCCTACAATGAGCAGTTCTTC. It codes for CASRRAGGSSYNEQFF.

This chain uses TRBV27 with TRBJ1-4; D perhaps matches TRBD1 (5 bases). Germline CDR1 and CDR2: MNHEY and SMNVEV (reference sequence). V was clipped by 8 bases and J by 4 bases, with 14 bases between them. This CDR3 spans 14 amino acids. The CDR3 DNA sequence: TGTGCCAGCGGGGGGTTTCGCAGTAATGAAAAACTGTTTTTT. Translation: CASGGFRSNEKLFF.

This clonotype turned up a few times. The chain carries TRBV7-9 and TRBJ1-5, with no clear D. V lost 3 bases, J lost 6 bases, and 9 bases lay in between. This CDR3 has 13 amino acids. Per germline, CDR1 SEHNR and CDR2 FQNEAQ (reference sequence). The CDR3 coding sequence is TGTGCCAGCAGCTTTGCCACTCTTCAGCCCCAGCATTTT. This codes for CASSFATLQPQHF. Based on the CDR3 plus reference TRBV7-9 and TRBJ1-5, the full variable domain is DTGVSQNPRHKITKRGQNVTFRCDPISEHNRLYWYRQTLGQGPEFLTYFQNEAQLEKSRLLSDRFSAERPKGSFSTLEIQRTEQGDSAMYLCASSFATLQPQHFGDGTRLSIL.

This sequence joins TRBV19 and TRBJ2-7; D is possibly TRBD1 (6 bases). Trimming cost V 2 bases and J 5 bases, with 13 bases left between them. The CDR3 runs to 14 residues. CDR1 and CDR2 (germline): LNHDA, SQIVND (reference sequence). The CDR3 DNA reads TGTGCCAGTAGTATAAGGGGGTTAGGCGACGAGCAGTACTTC. Amino acid sequence: CASSIRGLGDEQYF.

This clonotype was seen repeatedly, ten times or more. This chain uses TRBV20-1 with TRBJ2-3; 8 bases map to TRBD2. CDR3 length equals 16 residues. CDR1 and CDR2 from the germline V gene are DFQATT and SNEGSKA (reference sequence). Trimming removed 3 bases from V and 0 bases from J; junction bases left unmatched: 8. The CDR3 sequence: CSASIHSGTSTDTQYF. For the CDR3, the DNA is TGCAGTGCTAGCATCCATAGCGGGACAAGCACAGATACGCAGTATTTT.